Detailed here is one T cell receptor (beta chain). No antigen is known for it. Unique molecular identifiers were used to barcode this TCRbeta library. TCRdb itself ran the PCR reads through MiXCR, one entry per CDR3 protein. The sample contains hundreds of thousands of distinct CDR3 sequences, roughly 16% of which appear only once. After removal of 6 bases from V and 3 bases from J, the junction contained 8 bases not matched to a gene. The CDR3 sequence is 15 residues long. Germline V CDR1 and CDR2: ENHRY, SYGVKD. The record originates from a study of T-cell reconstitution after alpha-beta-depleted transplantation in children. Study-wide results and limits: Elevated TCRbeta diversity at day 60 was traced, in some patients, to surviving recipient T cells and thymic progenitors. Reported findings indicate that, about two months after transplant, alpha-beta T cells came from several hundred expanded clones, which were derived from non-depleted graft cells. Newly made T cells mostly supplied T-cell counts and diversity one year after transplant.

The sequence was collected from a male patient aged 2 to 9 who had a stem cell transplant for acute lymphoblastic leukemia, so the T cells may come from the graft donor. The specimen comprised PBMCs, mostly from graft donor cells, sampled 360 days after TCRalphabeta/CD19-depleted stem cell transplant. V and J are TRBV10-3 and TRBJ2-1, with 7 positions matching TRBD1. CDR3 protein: CAISFKGAGYNEQFF. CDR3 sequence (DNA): TGTGCCATCAGCTTCAAGGGGGCGGGCTACAATGAGCAGTTCTTC.